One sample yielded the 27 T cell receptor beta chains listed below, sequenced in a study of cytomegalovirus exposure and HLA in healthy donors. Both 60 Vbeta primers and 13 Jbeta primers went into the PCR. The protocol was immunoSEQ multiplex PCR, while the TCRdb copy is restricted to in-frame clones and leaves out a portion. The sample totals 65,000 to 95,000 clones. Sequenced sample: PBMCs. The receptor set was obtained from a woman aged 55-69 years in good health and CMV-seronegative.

The CDR3 region has the DNA TGTGCCACCAGCAGGACCCGACAGGGGCCGGCGGACGAGCAGTACTTC. This codes for CATSRTRQGPADEQYF. The chain employs TRBV15 and TRBJ2-7; 8 bases map to TRBD1. This CDR3 contains 16 residues. Germline lookup yields CDR1 LNHNV and CDR2 YYDKDF (reference sequence). The V segment lost 3 bases and the J segment 5 bases; nucleotides outside the gene matches: 12.

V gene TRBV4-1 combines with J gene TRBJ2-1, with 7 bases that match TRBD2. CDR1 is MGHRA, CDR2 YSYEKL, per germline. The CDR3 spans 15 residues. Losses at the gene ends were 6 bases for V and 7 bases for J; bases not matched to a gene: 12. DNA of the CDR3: TGCGCCAGCAGACCTTCGCGGGGGTCGGGAAATGAGCAGTTCTTC. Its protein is CASRPSRGSGNEQFF.

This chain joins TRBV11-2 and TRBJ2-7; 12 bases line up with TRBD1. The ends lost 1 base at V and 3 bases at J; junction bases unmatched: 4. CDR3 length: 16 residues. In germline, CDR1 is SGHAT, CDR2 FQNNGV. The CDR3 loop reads CASSLGGTGGVYEQYF. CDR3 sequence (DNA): TGTGCCAGCAGCTTAGGGGGGACAGGGGGCGTCTACGAGCAGTACTTC.

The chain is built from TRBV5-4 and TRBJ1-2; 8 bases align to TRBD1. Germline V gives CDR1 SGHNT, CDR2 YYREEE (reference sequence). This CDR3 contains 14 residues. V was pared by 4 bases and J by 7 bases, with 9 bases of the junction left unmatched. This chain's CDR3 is CASSPTPDRAGYTF. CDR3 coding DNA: TGTGCCAGCAGCCCCACACCGGACAGGGCTGGCTACACCTTC.

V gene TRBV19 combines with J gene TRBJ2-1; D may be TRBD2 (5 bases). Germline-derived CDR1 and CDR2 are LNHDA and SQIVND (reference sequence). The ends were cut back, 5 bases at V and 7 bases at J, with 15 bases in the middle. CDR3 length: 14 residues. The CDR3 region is CASSASDWVNEQFF. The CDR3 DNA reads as TGTGCCAGTAGTGCCTCGGACTGGGTGAATGAGCAGTTCTTC.

The chain's CDR3 is CASSYGDRANEKLFF. The CDR3 DNA is TGTGCCAGCAGTTACGGGGACAGGGCTAATGAAAAACTGTTTTTT. This chain links TRBV6-5 with TRBJ1-4; 9 bases map to TRBD1. V lost 2 bases and J lost 3; bases outside the gene matches: 1. The germline gives CDR1 MNHEY, CDR2 SVGAGI. This CDR3 has 15 residues.

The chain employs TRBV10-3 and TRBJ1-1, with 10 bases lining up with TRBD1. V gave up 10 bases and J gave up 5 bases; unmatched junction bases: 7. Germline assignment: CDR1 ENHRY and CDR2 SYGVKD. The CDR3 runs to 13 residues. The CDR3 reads CATQTGGDTEAFF. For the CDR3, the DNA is TGTGCCACCCAGACAGGGGGCGATACTGAAGCTTTCTTT.

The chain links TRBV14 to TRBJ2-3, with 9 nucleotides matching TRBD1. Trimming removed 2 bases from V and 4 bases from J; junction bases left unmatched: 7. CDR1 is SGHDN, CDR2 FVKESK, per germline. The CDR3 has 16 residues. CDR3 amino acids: CASSQRTGVRADTQYF. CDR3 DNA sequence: TGTGCCAGCAGCCAAAGGACAGGGGTTCGGGCAGATACGCAGTATTTT.

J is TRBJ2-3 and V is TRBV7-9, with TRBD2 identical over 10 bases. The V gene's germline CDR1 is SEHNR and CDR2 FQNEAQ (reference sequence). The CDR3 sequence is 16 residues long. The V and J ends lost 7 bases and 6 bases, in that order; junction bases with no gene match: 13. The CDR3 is CASKYFTSGTLDTQYF. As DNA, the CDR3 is TGTGCCAGCAAGTATTTTACTAGCGGGACCCTTGATACGCAGTATTTT.

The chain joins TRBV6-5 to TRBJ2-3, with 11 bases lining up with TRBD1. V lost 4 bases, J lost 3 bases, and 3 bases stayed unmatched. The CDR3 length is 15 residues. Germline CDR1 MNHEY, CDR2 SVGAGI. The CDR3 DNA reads TGTGCCAGCAGTTGGACAGGGGGCGATACAGATACGCAGTATTTT. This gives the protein CASSWTGGDTDTQYF.

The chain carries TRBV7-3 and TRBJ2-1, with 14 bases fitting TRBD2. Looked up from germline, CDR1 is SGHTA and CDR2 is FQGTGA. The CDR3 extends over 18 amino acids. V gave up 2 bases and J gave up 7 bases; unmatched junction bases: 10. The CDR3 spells CASSLGTSGRRIRNEQFF. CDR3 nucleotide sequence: TGTGCCAGCAGCTTAGGGACTAGCGGGAGACGTATCCGAAATGAGCAGTTCTTC.

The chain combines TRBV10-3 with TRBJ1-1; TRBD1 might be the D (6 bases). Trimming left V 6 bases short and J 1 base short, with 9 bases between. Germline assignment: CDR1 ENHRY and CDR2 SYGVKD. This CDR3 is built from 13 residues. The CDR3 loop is CAIRAGANTEAFF. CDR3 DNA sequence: TGTGCCATCAGGGCAGGGGCGAACACTGAAGCTTTCTTT.

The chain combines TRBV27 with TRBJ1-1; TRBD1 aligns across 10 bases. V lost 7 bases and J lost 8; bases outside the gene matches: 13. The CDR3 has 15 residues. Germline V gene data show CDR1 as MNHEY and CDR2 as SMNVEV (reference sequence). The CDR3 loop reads CASILLGQGSVEAFF. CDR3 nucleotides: TGTGCCAGCATCCTATTGGGACAGGGGTCCGTGGAAGCTTTCTTT.

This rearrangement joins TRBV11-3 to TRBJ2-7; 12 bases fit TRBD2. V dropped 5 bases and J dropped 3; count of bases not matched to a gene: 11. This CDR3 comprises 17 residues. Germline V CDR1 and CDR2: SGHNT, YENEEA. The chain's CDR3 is CASSASALAGGSYEQYF. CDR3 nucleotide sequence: TGTGCCAGCAGCGCAAGCGCCCTAGCGGGAGGGAGCTACGAGCAGTACTTC.

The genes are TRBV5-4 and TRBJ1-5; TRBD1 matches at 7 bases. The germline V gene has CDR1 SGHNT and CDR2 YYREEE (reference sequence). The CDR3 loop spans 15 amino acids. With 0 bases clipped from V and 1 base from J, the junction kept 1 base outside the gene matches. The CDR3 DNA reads TGTGCCAGCAGCTTGGGACAGGGAAGCAATCAGCCCCAGCATTTT. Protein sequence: CASSLGQGSNQPQHF.

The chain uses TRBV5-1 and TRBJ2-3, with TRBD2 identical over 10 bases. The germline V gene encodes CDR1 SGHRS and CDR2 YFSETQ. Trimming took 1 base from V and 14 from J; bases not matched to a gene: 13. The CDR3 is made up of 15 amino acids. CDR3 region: CASSLSWSGRGRWYF. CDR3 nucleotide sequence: TGCGCCAGCAGCTTGAGCTGGAGCGGGAGGGGGAGATGGTATTTT.

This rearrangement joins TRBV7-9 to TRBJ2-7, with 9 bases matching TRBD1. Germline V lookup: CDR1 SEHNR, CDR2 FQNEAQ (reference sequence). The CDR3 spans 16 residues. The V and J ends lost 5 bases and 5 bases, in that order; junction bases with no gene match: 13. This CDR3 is CASSPPGTGLAHEQYF. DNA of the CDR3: TGTGCCAGCAGCCCCCCCGGGACAGGGCTTGCCCACGAGCAGTACTTC.

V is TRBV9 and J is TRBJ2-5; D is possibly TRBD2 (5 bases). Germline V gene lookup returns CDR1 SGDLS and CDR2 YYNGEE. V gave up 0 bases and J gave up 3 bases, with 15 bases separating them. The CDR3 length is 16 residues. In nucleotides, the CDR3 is TGTGCCAGCAGCGTAGGGGCTTTTAGCGAGAAAGAGACCCAGTACTTC. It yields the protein CASSVGAFSEKETQYF.

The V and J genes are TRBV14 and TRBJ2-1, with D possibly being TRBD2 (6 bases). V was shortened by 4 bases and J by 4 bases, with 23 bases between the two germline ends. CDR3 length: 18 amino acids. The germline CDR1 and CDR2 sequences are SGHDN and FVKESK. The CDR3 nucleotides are TGTGCCAGCAGCCCGACGGTAGCTGGACTATTATCATACAATGAGCAGTTCTTC. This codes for CASSPTVAGLLSYNEQFF. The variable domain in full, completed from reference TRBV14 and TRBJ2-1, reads EAGVTQFPSHSVIEKGQTVTLRCDPISGHDNLYWYRRVMGKEIKFLLHFVKESKQDESGMPNNRFLAERTGGTYSTLKVQPAELEDSGVYFCASSPTVAGLLSYNEQFFGPGTRLTVL.

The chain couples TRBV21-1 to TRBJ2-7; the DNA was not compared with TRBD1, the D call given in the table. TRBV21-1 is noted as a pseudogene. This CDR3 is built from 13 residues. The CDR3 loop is CASSKAGSYEQYF. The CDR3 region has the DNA TGTGCCAGCAGCAAAGCGGGCAGCTACGAGCAGTACTTC.

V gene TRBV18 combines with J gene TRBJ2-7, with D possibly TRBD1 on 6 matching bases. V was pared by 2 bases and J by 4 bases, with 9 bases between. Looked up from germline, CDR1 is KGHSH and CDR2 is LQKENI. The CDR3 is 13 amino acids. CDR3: CASSPSTGYEQYF. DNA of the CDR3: TGTGCCAGCTCACCAAGTACAGGGTACGAGCAGTACTTC. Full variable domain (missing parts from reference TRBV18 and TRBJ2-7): NAGVMQNPRHLVRRRGQEARLRCSPMKGHSHVYWYRQLPEEGLKFMVYLQKENIIDESGMPKERFSAEFPKEGPSILRIQQVVRGDSAAYFCASSPSTGYEQYFGPGTRLTVT.

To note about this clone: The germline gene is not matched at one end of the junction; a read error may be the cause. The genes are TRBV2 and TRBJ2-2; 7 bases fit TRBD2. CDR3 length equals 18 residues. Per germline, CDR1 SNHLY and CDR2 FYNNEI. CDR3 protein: CVSFSSVAGHANTGELFF. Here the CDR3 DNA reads TGTGTCAGCTTCTCGTCCGTAGCGGGCCACGCGAACACCGGGGAGCTGTTTTTT.

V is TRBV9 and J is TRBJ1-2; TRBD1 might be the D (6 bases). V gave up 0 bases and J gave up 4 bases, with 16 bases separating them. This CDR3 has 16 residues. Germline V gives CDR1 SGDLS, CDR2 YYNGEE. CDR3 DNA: TGTGCCAGCAGCGTAGTGGCTACGACAGGCTCCTATGGCTACACCTTC. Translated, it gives CASSVVATTGSYGYTF.

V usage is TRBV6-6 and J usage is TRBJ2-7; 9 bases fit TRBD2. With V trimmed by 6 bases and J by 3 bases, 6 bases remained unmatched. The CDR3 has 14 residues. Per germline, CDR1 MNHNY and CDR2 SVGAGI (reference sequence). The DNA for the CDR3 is TGTGCCAGCAGGAATAGCGGGAGTATCTACGAGCAGTACTTC. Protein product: CASRNSGSIYEQYF.

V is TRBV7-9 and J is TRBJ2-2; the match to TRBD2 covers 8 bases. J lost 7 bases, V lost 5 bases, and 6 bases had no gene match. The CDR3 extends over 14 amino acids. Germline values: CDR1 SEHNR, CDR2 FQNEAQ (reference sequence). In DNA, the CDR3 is TGTGCCAGCAGCGTACTAGCGGACCACGGGGAGCTGTTTTTT. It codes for CASSVLADHGELFF.

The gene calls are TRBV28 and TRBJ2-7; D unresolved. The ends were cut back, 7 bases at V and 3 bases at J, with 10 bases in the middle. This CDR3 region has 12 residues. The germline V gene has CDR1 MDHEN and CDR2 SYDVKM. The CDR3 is CASMAPNYEQYF. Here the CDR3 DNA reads TGTGCCAGCATGGCTCCGAACTACGAGCAGTACTTC.

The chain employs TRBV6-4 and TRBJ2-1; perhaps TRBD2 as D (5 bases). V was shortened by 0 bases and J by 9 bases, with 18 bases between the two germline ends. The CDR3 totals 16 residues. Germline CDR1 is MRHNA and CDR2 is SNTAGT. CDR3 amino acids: CASSDSKSGDPGEQFF. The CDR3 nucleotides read TGTGCCAGCAGTGACTCGAAGAGCGGCGACCCCGGTGAGCAGTTCTTC.